This T cell receptor (beta chain) was observed in a study of T-cell memory formation after mild COVID-19. Study summary: TCR clusters were mostly donor specific.

MiXCR, run by TCRdb on the 5' RACE reads, gives a single entry per CDR3 protein. The sample lists about 470,000 distinct CDR3 sequences, roughly 18% occurring once. Trimming removed 2 bases from V and 3 bases from J, with 4 bases in between. The germline V gene has CDR1 LGHDT and CDR2 YNNKEL (reference sequence). The CDR3 is 12 amino acids. Study-level results: Most CD4+ clones that shrank were in CM and EM, while CD8+ ones turned up in EMRA. Clones contracting across day 15 to 85 had a balanced CD4/CD8 profile; later expanding clones leaned CD4+.

Of note for this clonotype: Antigen: not known.

The chain recombines TRBV3-1 with TRBJ2-5; D gene unclear. The TCR was taken from an adult woman who had mild COVID-19 (a few samples of this study predate the infection). Cell type and time point are not known. Material for sequencing was PBMCs or a T cell subset sorted from them (not recorded which). The CDR3 DNA is TGTGCCAGCAGCCAACTTGAAGAGACCCAGTACTTC. Protein: CASSQLEETQYF.